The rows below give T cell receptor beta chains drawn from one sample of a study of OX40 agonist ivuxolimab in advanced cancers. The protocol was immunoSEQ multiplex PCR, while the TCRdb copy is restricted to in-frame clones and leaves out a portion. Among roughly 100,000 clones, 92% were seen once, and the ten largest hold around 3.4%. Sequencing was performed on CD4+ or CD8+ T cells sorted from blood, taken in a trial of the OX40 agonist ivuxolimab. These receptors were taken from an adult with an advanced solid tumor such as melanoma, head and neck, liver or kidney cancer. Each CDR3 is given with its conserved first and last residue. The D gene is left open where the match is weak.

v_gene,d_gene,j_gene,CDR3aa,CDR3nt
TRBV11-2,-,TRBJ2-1,CASSLEASLSYNEQFF,TGTGCCAGCAGCTTAGAAGCCTCCCTCTCCTACAATGAGCAGTTCTTC
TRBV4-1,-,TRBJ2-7,CASSQEGQITYEQYF,TGCGCCAGCAGCCAAGAAGGGCAGATTACCTACGAGCAGTACTTC
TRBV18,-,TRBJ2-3,CASSPPSYTQYF,TGTGCCAGCTCACCACCCTCCTATACGCAGTATTTT
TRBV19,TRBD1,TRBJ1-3,CASSKTGDYSGNTIYF,TGTGCCAGTAGTAAGACAGGGGATTACTCTGGAAACACCATATATTTT
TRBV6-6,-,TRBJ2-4,CASSYSGTVAKNIQYF,TGTGCCAGCAGTTACTCCGGGACGGTAGCCAAAAACATTCAGTACTTC
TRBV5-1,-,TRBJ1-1,CASRTTGFMNTEAFF,TGCGCCAGCCGCACCACAGGTTTCATGAACACTGAAGCTTTCTTT
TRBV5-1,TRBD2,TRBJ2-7,CASSLGTSGTYEQYF,TGCGCCAGCAGCCTAGGGACTAGCGGCACCTACGAGCAGTACTTC
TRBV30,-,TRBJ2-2,CAWSTRGSTGELFF,TGTGCCTGGAGTACGAGGGGGTCTACCGGGGAGCTGTTTTTT
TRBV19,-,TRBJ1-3,CASTASYSGNTIYF,TGTGCCAGTACCGCATCCTACTCTGGAAACACCATATATTTT
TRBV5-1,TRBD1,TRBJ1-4,CASSFAGQAPEGNEKLFF,TGCGCCAGCAGCTTCGCGGGACAGGCCCCAGAGGGAAATGAAAAACTGTTTTTT
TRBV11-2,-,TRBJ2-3,CASSGTPLDTQYF,TGTGCCAGCAGCGGGACCCCCCTGGATACGCAGTATTTT
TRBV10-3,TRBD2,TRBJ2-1,CAISESVAGGPYNEQFF,TGTGCCATCAGTGAGTCCGTAGCGGGAGGGCCCTACAATGAGCAGTTCTTC